Below, 11 T cell receptor beta chains from the same sample are listed, as sequenced in a study of cytomegalovirus exposure and HLA in healthy donors. Researchers ran the PCR with 60 Vbeta and 13 Jbeta primers. Using immunoSEQ multiplex PCR, the repertoire was profiled, and TCRdb retains in-frame clones only, with some absent. Of about 190,000 clones in the sample, around 83% were seen once. The sample was PBMCs. The receptors here all came from a young woman in good health and CMV-seronegative.

The chain is built from TRBV6-1 and TRBJ1-1; D is uncertain. Germline V gives CDR1 MNHNS, CDR2 SASEGT. Trimming removed 6 bases at V and 5 bases at J, with 13 bases between. The length of the CDR3 is 13 residues. CDR3: CASSSIEATEAFF. The CDR3 nucleotides are TGTGCCAGCAGCTCAATTGAGGCAACTGAAGCTTTCTTT.

The J gene is TRBJ2-7, the V gene TRBV27; TRBD1 agrees at 11 bases. Looked up from germline, CDR1 is MNHEY and CDR2 is SMNVEV (reference sequence). The CDR3 runs 14 residues. J gave up 2 bases and V 5 bases, and 2 bases lay outside the gene matches. CDR3 amino acids: CASSGTGGTYEQYF. The CDR3 DNA reads TGTGCCAGCAGTGGGACAGGGGGAACCTACGAGCAGTACTTC.

The genes are TRBV28 and TRBJ2-5, with D maybe TRBD1 (6 bases). The CDR3 is 16 residues long. The ends were cut back, 4 bases at V and 3 bases at J, with 18 bases in the middle. Germline CDR1 MDHEN, CDR2 SYDVKM. Here the CDR3 reads CASSSKFRQDEETQYF. The CDR3 nucleotides are TGTGCCAGCAGTTCCAAGTTTCGACAGGACGAAGAGACCCAGTACTTC.

Regarding this clone: The same CDR3 also results from other DNA sequences found in this sample. This chain connects TRBV20-1 to TRBJ2-5; D not certain. Judging by the DNA end, TRBJ2-7 fits better; the J call may be wrong. The CDR3 length is 11 residues. The germline CDR1 and CDR2 sequences are DFQATT and SNEGSKA (reference sequence). CDR3 in amino acids: CSARSDYEQYF. The CDR3 nucleotides read TGCAGTGCTCGGAGCGATTACGAGCAGTACTTC.

The chain carries TRBV2 and TRBJ2-7; TRBD1 matches at 9 bases. The junction had 6 bases not matched to a gene; V was cut back by 2 bases and J by 1 base. The CDR3 spans 16 residues. CDR1 is SNHLY, CDR2 FYNNEI, per germline. CDR3 coding DNA: TGTGCCAGCAGTGAAATAGGACAGGGGAATTCCTACGAGCAGTACTTC. It codes for CASSEIGQGNSYEQYF.

The chain links TRBV7-8 to TRBJ2-7, with TRBD2 identical over 8 bases. Looked up from germline, CDR1 is SGHVS and CDR2 is FQNEAQ. The CDR3 has 15 residues. J lost 7 bases, V lost 0 bases, and 8 bases had no gene match. The CDR3 DNA reads as TGTGCCAGCAGCTTAGCGCTTCTAGCGGGTCCTGAGCAGTACTTC. Protein sequence: CASSLALLAGPEQYF.

This rearrangement joins TRBV5-1 to TRBJ2-1, with D unclear. V was clipped by 2 bases and J by 5 bases, with 8 bases between them. Germline CDR1 is SGHRS and CDR2 is YFSETQ. This CDR3 is built from 13 residues. The CDR3 spells CASSFGPNNEQFF. The CDR3 DNA is TGCGCCAGCAGCTTCGGTCCCAACAATGAGCAGTTCTTC.

This chain connects TRBV5-1 to TRBJ2-6; tentatively, D is TRBD1 (6 bases). The CDR3 loop spans 17 amino acids. The germline V gene has CDR1 SGHRS and CDR2 YFSETQ. V lost 4 bases to trimming and J lost 1 base, with 15 bases between them. The CDR3 sequence is CASSRWDTSSGANVLTF. In DNA form, the CDR3 reads TGCGCCAGCAGCAGGTGGGACACCTCTTCTGGGGCCAACGTCCTGACTTTC. The full variable domain, completed using reference TRBV5-1 and TRBJ2-6, is KAGVTQTPRYLIKTRGQQVTLSCSPISGHRSVSWYQQTPGQGLQFLFEYFSETQRNKGNFPGRFSGRQFSNSRSEMNVSTLELGDSALYLCASSRWDTSSGANVLTFGAGSRLTVL.

A single count supports this clone. The rearrangement uses TRBV9 and TRBJ1-2; tentatively, D is TRBD1 (6 bases). Germline lookup yields CDR1 SGDLS and CDR2 YYNGEE. Trimming removed 4 bases at V and 2 bases at J, with 15 bases between. The CDR3 spans 15 residues. This CDR3 reads CASSFRLGANYGYTF. The CDR3 DNA sequence: TGTGCCAGCAGCTTTAGGCTGGGGGCCAACTATGGCTACACCTTC. Variable domain in full (rest from reference TRBV9 and TRBJ1-2): DSGVTQTPKHLITATGQRVTLRCSPRSGDLSVYWYQQSLDQGLQFLIQYYNGEERAKGNILERFSAQQFPDLHSELNLSSLELGDSALYFCASSFRLGANYGYTFGSGTRLTVV.

V is TRBV4-2 and J is TRBJ1-4; 9 bases match TRBD1. J gave up 8 bases and V 4 bases, and 14 bases lay outside the gene matches. This CDR3 comprises 17 residues. Germline CDR1 reads LGHNA; CDR2 reads YNFKEQ. The CDR3 region is CASSPSLRGQGGEKLFF. The CDR3 DNA follows: TGTGCCAGCAGCCCTTCCCTCCGGGGACAGGGTGGAGAAAAACTGTTTTTT.

The chain recombines TRBV27 with TRBJ1-6; 10 bases are a match to TRBD1. Germline CDR1 and CDR2: MNHEY and SMNVEV (reference sequence). With 6 bases clipped from V and 0 bases from J, the junction kept 14 bases outside the gene matches. This CDR3 is built from 20 residues. The CDR3, as DNA: TGTGCCAGCAGGCCCCCCCCGGGACAGGGGAAGAGCTCCTATAATTCACCCCTCCACTTT. Its protein is CASRPPPGQGKSSYNSPLHF.